This is a list of T cell receptor beta chains from one sample in a study of T cell responses to AZD1222 COVID-19 vaccine. Sequencing was performed with immunoSEQ multiplex PCR; in TCRdb, only in-frame clones are kept and a portion is missing. The sample has 150,000 or so clones; just over 90% are singletons. This material consisted of peripheral blood, taken 28 days after the second AZD1222 dose. The receptors were sampled from an adult who received the AZD1222 COVID-19 vaccine. The CDR3 runs from the conserved cysteine through the conserved F or W. D genes are given only for firm matches. The size of a clone is reported for some rows only, either as once, few or many, or as a class for expanded clones.

V gene: TRBV19
clone size: -
D gene: TRBD1
J gene: TRBJ1-1
CDR3 DNA: TGTGCCAGTACCTGGACAGGGCAGGGGAACACTGAAGCTTTCTTT
CDR3 protein: CASTWTGQGNTEAFF

V gene: TRBV2
clone size: -
D gene: TRBD1
J gene: TRBJ1-4
CDR3 DNA: TGTGCCAGCAGTGTAGACAGGGGTAATGAAAAACTGTTTTTT
CDR3 protein: CASSVDRGNEKLFF

V gene: TRBV5-6
clone size: -
D gene: -
J gene: TRBJ2-5
CDR3 DNA: TGTGCCAGCAGCTTGTGGAGTTCGGAGACCCAGTACTTC
CDR3 protein: CASSLWSSETQYF

V gene: TRBV11-2
clone size: -
D gene: TRBD1
J gene: TRBJ1-2
CDR3 DNA: TGTGCCAGCAGCTTAGTCCGGGACAGGGGGCTCCATGGCTACACCTTC
CDR3 protein: CASSLVRDRGLHGYTF

V gene: TRBV24-1
clone size: few
D gene: -
J gene: TRBJ2-5
CDR3 DNA: TGTGCCACCAGTGATTGGGAAGTAGAGACCCAGTACTTC
CDR3 protein: CATSDWEVETQYF

V gene: TRBV30
clone size: -
D gene: TRBD1
J gene: TRBJ1-4
CDR3 DNA: TGTGCCGCCACAGACAGGGGCGCCCGTGAAAAACTGTTTTTT
CDR3 protein: CAATDRGAREKLFF

V gene: TRBV6-2/TRBV6-3
clone size: -
D gene: TRBD2
J gene: TRBJ2-1
CDR3 DNA: TGTGCCAGCAGTTTGGGACTAGCTGGCAATGAGCAGTTCTTC
CDR3 protein: CASSLGLAGNEQFF

V gene: TRBV12-1
clone size: -
D gene: -
J gene: TRBJ2-7
CDR3 DNA: TGTGCCAGCAGCTCGGGACAGGGGGCTTGGTCCGAGCAGTACTTC
CDR3 protein: CASSSGQGAWSEQYF

V gene: TRBV7-3
clone size: -
D gene: TRBD2
J gene: TRBJ2-1
CDR3 DNA: TGTGCCAGCAGCCCCACTAGCGGCGCTTACAATGAGCAGTTCTTC
CDR3 protein: CASSPTSGAYNEQFF

V gene: TRBV6-2/TRBV6-3
clone size: -
D gene: TRBD1
J gene: TRBJ1-1
CDR3 DNA: TGTGCCAGCAGTTACCTCCGGACAGGAAGGAACACTGAAGCTTTCTTT
CDR3 protein: CASSYLRTGRNTEAFF

V gene: TRBV28
clone size: -
D gene: -
J gene: TRBJ1-4
CDR3 DNA: TGTGCCAGCAGTTCGCTGGGTGAAAAACTGTTTTTT
CDR3 protein: CASSSLGEKLFF

V gene: TRBV21-1
clone size: -
D gene: -
J gene: TRBJ1-5
CDR3 DNA: TGTGCCAGCAGCGAGGGACAGGGGCTCTATCAGCCCCAGCATTTT
CDR3 protein: CASSEGQGLYQPQHF

V gene: TRBV6-5
clone size: -
D gene: -
J gene: TRBJ1-2
CDR3 DNA: TGTGCCAGCAGTTCAGGGGTGAACTATGGCTACACCTTC
CDR3 protein: CASSSGVNYGYTF

V gene: TRBV19
clone size: -
D gene: TRBD2
J gene: TRBJ2-7
CDR3 DNA: TGTGCCAGTAGTATGCAGACTAGCCTTCGCTACGAGCAGTACTTC
CDR3 protein: CASSMQTSLRYEQYF

V gene: TRBV6-5
clone size: -
D gene: -
J gene: TRBJ2-5
CDR3 DNA: TGTGCCAGCAGTATTTCGTCCCTGGGGACCCAGTACTTC
CDR3 protein: CASSISSLGTQYF

V gene: TRBV6-1
clone size: -
D gene: TRBD1
J gene: TRBJ2-7
CDR3 DNA: TGTGCCAGCAGTGCAAACGAGGGACAGGTTACCTACGAGCAGTACTTC
CDR3 protein: CASSANEGQVTYEQYF

V gene: TRBV10-3
clone size: -
D gene: -
J gene: TRBJ2-2
CDR3 DNA: TGTGCCTCTAACACGAACACCGGGGAGCTGTTTTTT
CDR3 protein: CASNTNTGELFF

V gene: TRBV2
clone size: -
D gene: TRBD2
J gene: TRBJ2-1
CDR3 DNA: TGTGCCAGCAGCCCGACCAGCGGGAGATTTTACAATGAGCAGTTCTTC
CDR3 protein: CASSPTSGRFYNEQFF

V gene: TRBV5-1
clone size: -
D gene: -
J gene: TRBJ1-3
CDR3 DNA: TGCGCCAGCAGCTTGGTGGCTACAGGTCCTGGAAACACCATATATTTT
CDR3 protein: CASSLVATGPGNTIYF

V gene: TRBV4-2
clone size: -
D gene: -
J gene: TRBJ2-7
CDR3 DNA: TGTGCCAGCAGCCAAGATTGGGGCAGGGTGAACTACGAGCAGTACTTC
CDR3 protein: CASSQDWGRVNYEQYF

V gene: TRBV24-1
clone size: -
D gene: -
J gene: TRBJ2-2
CDR3 DNA: TGTGCCACCAGTGATTTCCCCGGGGAGCTGTTTTTT
CDR3 protein: CATSDFPGELFF

V gene: TRBV14
clone size: once
D gene: -
J gene: TRBJ1-5
CDR3 DNA: TGTGCCAGCAGCCATAACATGCGCAGCCCCCAGCATTTT
CDR3 protein: CASSHNMRSPQHF

V gene: TRBV4-2
clone size: -
D gene: -
J gene: TRBJ1-1
CDR3 DNA: TGTGCCAGCAGCCAAGAAGCAGGGAACACTGAAGCTTTCTTT
CDR3 protein: CASSQEAGNTEAFF

V gene: TRBV3-1/TRBV3-2
clone size: -
D gene: -
J gene: TRBJ2-7
CDR3 DNA: TGTGCCAGCAGCCAAGCCCACTCCTACGAGCAGTACTTC
CDR3 protein: CASSQAHSYEQYF

V gene: TRBV29-1
clone size: -
D gene: -
J gene: TRBJ2-3
CDR3 DNA: TGCAGCGCCAAACGGGATGCTAAGCCAGATACGCAGTATTTT
CDR3 protein: CSAKRDAKPDTQYF

V gene: TRBV6-5
clone size: once
D gene: -
J gene: TRBJ1-5
CDR3 DNA: TGTGCCAGCAGCCGCGCATATGGGATATATCAGCCCCAGCATTTT
CDR3 protein: CASSRAYGIYQPQHF

V gene: TRBV6-5
clone size: -
D gene: -
J gene: TRBJ1-2
CDR3 DNA: TGTGCCAGCACCCCATCCCCGGGGTTTTGGGATGGCTACACCTTC
CDR3 protein: CASTPSPGFWDGYTF

V gene: TRBV20-1
clone size: -
D gene: TRBD1
J gene: TRBJ1-2
CDR3 DNA: TGCAGTGCTAGTGAAGGGACAGGGGATGGCTACACCTTC
CDR3 protein: CSASEGTGDGYTF

V gene: TRBV30
clone size: -
D gene: -
J gene: TRBJ1-2
CDR3 DNA: TGTGCCTGGAGCCCTGGGAACTATGGCTACACCTTC
CDR3 protein: CAWSPGNYGYTF

V gene: TRBV18
clone size: -
D gene: -
J gene: TRBJ2-2
CDR3 DNA: TGTGCCAGCTCTCTAGACAGGTCCGGGGAGCTGTTTTTT
CDR3 protein: CASSLDRSGELFF

V gene: TRBV19
clone size: -
D gene: -
J gene: TRBJ2-5
CDR3 DNA: TGTGCCAGTACCAGCAAGGGGCGGCAAGAGACCCAGTACTTC
CDR3 protein: CASTSKGRQETQYF

V gene: TRBV5-1
clone size: -
D gene: -
J gene: TRBJ1-1
CDR3 DNA: TGCGCCAGCAGGAATGGAGTCGAAGCTTTCTTT
CDR3 protein: CASRNGVEAFF

V gene: TRBV15
clone size: -
D gene: TRBD1
J gene: TRBJ1-1
CDR3 DNA: TGTGCCACCTCTCCATACAGGGGAATCCACACTGAAGCTTTCTTT
CDR3 protein: CATSPYRGIHTEAFF

V gene: TRBV28
clone size: -
D gene: -
J gene: TRBJ1-3
CDR3 DNA: TGTGCCAGCAGTGGCAGGGATGGCTCTGGAAACACCATATATTTT
CDR3 protein: CASSGRDGSGNTIYF

V gene: TRBV5-6
clone size: once
D gene: -
J gene: TRBJ2-6
CDR3 DNA: TGTGCCAGCAGCTTGGAGGTGTCATCTGGGGCCAACGTCCTGACTTTC
CDR3 protein: CASSLEVSSGANVLTF

V gene: TRBV19
clone size: few
D gene: TRBD1
J gene: TRBJ1-1
CDR3 DNA: TGTGCCAGTAGGGCGGGACAGGGGGGTTCGGCCACTGAAGCTTTCTTT
CDR3 protein: CASRAGQGGSATEAFF

V gene: TRBV14
clone size: -
D gene: -
J gene: TRBJ1-2
CDR3 DNA: TGTGCCAGCAGCCAAGTCGGGTCGGTCTATGGCTACACCTTC
CDR3 protein: CASSQVGSVYGYTF

V gene: TRBV29-1
clone size: -
D gene: -
J gene: TRBJ1-3
CDR3 DNA: TGCAGCGTTGTTATCAAGGGGACCTCTGGAAACACCATATATTTT
CDR3 protein: CSVVIKGTSGNTIYF

V gene: TRBV5-1
clone size: -
D gene: -
J gene: TRBJ1-4
CDR3 DNA: TGCGCCAGCAGCTTGGCCCCAGCGGGGTCCGCAAATGAAAAACTGTTTTTT
CDR3 protein: CASSLAPAGSANEKLFF

V gene: TRBV24-1
clone size: -
D gene: -
J gene: TRBJ2-6
CDR3 DNA: TGTGCCACCAGTGACCATCCGGGGGCCAACGTCCTGACTTTC
CDR3 protein: CATSDHPGANVLTF

V gene: TRBV3-1/TRBV3-2
clone size: -
D gene: -
J gene: TRBJ2-2
CDR3 DNA: TGTGCCAGCAGCCATCGAGGTGGCACCGGGGAGCTGTTTTTT
CDR3 protein: CASSHRGGTGELFF

V gene: TRBV3-1/TRBV3-2
clone size: -
D gene: -
J gene: TRBJ1-4
CDR3 DNA: TGTGCCAGCAGCCAAGTTGGGGATTTGGGTGAAAAACTGTTTTTT
CDR3 protein: CASSQVGDLGEKLFF

V gene: TRBV5-1
clone size: -
D gene: -
J gene: TRBJ2-3
CDR3 DNA: TGCGCCAGCAGCTTGCCCGGCTCAGATACGCAGTATTTT
CDR3 protein: CASSLPGSDTQYF

V gene: TRBV7-3
clone size: -
D gene: -
J gene: TRBJ2-6
CDR3 DNA: TGTGCCAGCAGCCCACGAGGGCCTGGGGCCAACGTCCTGACTTTC
CDR3 protein: CASSPRGPGANVLTF

V gene: TRBV2
clone size: once
D gene: -
J gene: TRBJ2-1
CDR3 DNA: TGTGCCAGCAGTGTAGGCGGGGTTGAGCAGTTCTTC
CDR3 protein: CASSVGGVEQFF

V gene: TRBV15
clone size: -
D gene: -
J gene: TRBJ2-1
CDR3 DNA: TGTGCCACCAGCAGGCCCCGACAGGACAATGAGCAGTTCTTC
CDR3 protein: CATSRPRQDNEQFF

V gene: TRBV2
clone size: -
D gene: -
J gene: TRBJ2-7
CDR3 DNA: TGTGCCAGCAGGAAACAGGGAACCTACGAGCAGTACTTC
CDR3 protein: CASRKQGTYEQYF

V gene: TRBV7-9
clone size: -
D gene: -
J gene: TRBJ2-7
CDR3 DNA: TGTGCCAGCAGCTTCAGGGAGTACTTC
CDR3 protein: CASSFREYF

V gene: TRBV10-3
clone size: -
D gene: TRBD2
J gene: TRBJ2-7
CDR3 DNA: TGTGCCATCAGTGAGTACGGGGGACTAGCGGGAGAGAAGCAGTACTTC
CDR3 protein: CAISEYGGLAGEKQYF